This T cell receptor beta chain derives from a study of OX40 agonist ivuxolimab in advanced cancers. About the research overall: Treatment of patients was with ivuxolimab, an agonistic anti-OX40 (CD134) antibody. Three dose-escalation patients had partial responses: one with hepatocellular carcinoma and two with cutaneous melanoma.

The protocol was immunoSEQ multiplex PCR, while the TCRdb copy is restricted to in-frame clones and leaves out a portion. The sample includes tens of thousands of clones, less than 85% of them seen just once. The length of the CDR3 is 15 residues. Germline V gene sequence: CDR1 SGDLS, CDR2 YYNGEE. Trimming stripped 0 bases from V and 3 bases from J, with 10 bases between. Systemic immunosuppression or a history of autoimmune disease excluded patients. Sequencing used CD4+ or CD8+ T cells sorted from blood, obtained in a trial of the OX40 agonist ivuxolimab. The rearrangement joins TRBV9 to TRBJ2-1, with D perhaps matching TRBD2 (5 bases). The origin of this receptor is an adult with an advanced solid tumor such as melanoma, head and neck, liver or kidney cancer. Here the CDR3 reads CASSVASGNYNEQFF. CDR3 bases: TGTGCCAGCAGCGTAGCAAGCGGTAACTACAATGAGCAGTTCTTC.